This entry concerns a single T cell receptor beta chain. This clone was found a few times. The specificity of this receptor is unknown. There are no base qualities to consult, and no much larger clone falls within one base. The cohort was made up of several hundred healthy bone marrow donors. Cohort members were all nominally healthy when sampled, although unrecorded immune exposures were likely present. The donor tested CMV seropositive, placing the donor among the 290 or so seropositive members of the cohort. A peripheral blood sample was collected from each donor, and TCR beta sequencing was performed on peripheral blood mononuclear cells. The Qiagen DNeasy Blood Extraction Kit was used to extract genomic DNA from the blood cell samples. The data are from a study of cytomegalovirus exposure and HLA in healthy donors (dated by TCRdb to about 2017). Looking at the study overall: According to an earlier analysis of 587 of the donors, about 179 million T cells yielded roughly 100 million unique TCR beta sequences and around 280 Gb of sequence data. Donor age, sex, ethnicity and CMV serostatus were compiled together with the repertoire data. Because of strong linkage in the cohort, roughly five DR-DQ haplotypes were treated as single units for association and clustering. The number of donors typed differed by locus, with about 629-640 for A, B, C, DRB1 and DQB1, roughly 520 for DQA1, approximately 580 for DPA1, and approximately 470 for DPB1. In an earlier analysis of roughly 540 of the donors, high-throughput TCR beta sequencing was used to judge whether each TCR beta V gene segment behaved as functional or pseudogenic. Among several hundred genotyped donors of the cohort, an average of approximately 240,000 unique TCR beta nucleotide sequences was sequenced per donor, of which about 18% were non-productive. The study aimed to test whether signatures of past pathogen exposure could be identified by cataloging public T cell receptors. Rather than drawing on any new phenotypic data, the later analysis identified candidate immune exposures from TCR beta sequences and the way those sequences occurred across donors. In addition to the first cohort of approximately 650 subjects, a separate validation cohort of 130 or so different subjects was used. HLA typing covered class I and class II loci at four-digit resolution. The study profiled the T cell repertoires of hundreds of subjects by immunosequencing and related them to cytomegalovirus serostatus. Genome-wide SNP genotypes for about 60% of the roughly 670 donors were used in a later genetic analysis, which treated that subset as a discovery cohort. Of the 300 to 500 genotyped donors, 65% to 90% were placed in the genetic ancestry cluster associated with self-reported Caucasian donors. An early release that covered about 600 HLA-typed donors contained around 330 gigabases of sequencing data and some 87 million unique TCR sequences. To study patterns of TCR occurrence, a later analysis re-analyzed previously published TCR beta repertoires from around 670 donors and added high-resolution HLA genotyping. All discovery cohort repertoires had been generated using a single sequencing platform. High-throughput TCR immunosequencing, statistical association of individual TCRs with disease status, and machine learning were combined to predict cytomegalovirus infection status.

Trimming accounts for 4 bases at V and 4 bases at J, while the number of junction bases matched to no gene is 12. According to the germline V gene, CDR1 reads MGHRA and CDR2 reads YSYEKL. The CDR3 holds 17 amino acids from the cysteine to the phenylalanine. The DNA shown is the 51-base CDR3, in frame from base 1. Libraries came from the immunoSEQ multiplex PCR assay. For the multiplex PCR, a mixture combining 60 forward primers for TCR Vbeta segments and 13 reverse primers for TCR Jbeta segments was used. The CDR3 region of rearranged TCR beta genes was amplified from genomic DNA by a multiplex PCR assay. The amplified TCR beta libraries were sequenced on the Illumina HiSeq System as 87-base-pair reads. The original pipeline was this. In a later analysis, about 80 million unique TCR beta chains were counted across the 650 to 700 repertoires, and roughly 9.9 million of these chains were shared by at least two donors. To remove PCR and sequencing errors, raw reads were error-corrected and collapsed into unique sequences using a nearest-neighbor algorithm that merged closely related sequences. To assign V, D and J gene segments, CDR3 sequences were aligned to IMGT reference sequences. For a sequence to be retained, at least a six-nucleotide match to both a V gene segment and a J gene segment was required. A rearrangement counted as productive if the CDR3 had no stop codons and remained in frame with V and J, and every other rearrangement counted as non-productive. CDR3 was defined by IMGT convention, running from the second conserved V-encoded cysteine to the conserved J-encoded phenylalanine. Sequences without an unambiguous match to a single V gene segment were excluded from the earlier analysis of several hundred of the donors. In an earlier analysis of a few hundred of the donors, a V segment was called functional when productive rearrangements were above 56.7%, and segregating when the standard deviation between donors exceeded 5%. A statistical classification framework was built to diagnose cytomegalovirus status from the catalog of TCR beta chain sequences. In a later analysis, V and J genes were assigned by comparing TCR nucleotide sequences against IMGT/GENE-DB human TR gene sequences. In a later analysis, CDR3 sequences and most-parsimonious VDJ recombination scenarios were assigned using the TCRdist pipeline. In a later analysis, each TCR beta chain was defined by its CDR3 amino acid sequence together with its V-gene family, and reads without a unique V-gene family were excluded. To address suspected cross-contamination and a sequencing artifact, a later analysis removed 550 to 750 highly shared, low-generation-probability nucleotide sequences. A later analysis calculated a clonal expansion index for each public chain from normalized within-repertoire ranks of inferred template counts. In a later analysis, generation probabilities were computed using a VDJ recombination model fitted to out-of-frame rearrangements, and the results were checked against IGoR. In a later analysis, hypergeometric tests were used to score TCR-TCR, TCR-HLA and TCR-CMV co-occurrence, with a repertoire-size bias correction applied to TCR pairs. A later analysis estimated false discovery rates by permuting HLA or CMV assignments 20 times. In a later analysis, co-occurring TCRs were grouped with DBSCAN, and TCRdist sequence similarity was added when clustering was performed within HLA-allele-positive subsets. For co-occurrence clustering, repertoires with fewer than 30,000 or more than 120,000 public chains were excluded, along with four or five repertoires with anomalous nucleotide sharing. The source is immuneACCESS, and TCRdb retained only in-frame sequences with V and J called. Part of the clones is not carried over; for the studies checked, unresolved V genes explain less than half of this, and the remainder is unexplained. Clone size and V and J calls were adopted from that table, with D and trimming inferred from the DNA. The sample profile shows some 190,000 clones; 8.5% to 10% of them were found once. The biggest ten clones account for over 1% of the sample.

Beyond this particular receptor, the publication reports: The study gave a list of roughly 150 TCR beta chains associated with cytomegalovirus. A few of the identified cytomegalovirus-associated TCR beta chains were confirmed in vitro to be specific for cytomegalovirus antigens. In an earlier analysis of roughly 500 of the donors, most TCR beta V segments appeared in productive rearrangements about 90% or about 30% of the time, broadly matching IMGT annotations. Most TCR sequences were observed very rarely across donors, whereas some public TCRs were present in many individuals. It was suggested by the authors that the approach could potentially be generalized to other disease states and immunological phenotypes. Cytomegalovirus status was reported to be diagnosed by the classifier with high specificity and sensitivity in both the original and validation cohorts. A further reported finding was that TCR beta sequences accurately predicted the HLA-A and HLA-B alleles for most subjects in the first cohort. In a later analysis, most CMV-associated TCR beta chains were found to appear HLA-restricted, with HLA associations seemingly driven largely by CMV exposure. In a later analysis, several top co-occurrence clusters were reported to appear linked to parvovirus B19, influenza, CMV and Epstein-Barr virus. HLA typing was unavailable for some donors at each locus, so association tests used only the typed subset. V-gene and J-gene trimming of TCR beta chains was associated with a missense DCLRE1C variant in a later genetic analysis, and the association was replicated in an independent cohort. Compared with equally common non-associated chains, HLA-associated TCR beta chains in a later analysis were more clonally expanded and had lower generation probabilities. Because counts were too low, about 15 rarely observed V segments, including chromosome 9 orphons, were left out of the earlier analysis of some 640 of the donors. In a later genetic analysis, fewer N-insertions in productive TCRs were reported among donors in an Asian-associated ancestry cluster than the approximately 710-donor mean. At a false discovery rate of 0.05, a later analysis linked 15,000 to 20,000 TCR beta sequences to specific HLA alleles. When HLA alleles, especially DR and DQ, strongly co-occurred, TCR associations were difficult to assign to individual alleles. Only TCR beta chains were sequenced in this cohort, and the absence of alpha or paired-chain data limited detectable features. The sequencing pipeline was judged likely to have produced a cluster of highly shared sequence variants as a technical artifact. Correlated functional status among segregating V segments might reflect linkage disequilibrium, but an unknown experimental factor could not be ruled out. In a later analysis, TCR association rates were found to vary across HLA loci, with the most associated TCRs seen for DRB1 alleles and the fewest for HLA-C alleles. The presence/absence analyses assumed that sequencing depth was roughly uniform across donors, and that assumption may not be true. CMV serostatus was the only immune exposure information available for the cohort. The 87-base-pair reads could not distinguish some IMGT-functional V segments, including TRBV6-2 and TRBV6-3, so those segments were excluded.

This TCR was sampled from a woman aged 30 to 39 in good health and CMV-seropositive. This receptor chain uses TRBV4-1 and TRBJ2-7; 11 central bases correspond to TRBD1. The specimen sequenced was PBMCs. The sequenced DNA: TGCGCCAGCAGCCCTACGATCAGTGGACAGGGGGCATACGAGCAGTACTTC. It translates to CASSPTISGQGAYEQYF.